Reported below is one TCR beta chain. These data are taken from a study of blood T cell repertoires in COVID-19. Study summary: Acute and convalescent COVID-19 specimens originated in the United States, Italy and Spain. PBMCs, B-cell-depleted T cells, or T cells were the source of the cDNA or gDNA that made up the material.

Between the trimmed V and J ends, which lost 6 bases and 1 base, there was a span of 6 bases. CDR1 and CDR2 (germline): ENHRY, SYGVKD. This CDR3 spans 12 amino acids. Authors' methods: From reference gene primer amplification, estimates of nucleated cell counts were derived. Sequencing used immunoSEQ multiplex PCR; TCRdb keeps in-frame clones, though not all of them. V and J calls and clone size are copied from that table; D and trimming were computed from the DNA. The data show roughly 220,000 clones, around four fifths seen once. The specimen sequenced was peripheral blood. This receptor was obtained from a man younger than 40 with active or convalescent COVID-19. The chain employs TRBV10-3 and TRBJ1-1; D not certain. Written as DNA, the CDR3 is TGTGCCATCAGCAACAAGAACACTGAAGCTTTCTTT. It yields the protein CAISNKNTEAFF.